This TCR beta chain comes out of a study of blood T cell repertoires in COVID-19 (dated by TCRdb to 2019 to 2021). With regard to the full study: Samples from collaborators originated in the United States, Italy and Spain and spanned both the acute and convalescent phases of COVID-19. A de-identified subject ID, COVID-19 status, age in years and sex were almost always included in the sample metadata. Samples came from the ongoing ImmuneRACE study (first 160 participants) plus 1,254 subjects from 6 global collaborators. The dataset comprised deeply sampled blood TCRbeta repertoires from subjects exposed to, actively infected with, or recovered from COVID-19. The repertoires were made available in a free public database intended to serve as a resource for research on the immune response to SARS-CoV-2. Where available, HLA class I and class II types were taken from metadata supplied by the sample provider and were not determined by assay-based typing. The material from the prospective study consisted of cDNA or gDNA derived from T cells, B-cell-depleted T cells, or PBMCs.

Samples from volunteer blood donors who had recovered from COVID-19 were contributed by a second Seattle source. Collaborating institutions collected whole blood in K2EDTA tubes following their own protocols. Collaborator samples were shipped for TCRbeta analysis as frozen whole blood, isolated PBMCs, or DNA extracted from either sample type. In regard to this clone: Its antigen is still unknown. No clone much larger than this one lies a single base away; base qualities are absent.

Paper-wide results and their limitations: The quantity of clinical and demographic metadata differed by source and by participant and was supplied without curation.

The CDR3 spans 17 residues, from the cysteine through the phenylalanine. Only the CDR3 DNA is retained, 51 bases long and in frame from the first base. Taken from the germline V gene, the CDR1 and CDR2 loops are SGHTA and FQGNSA. V loses 1 base of germline sequence and J loses 1 base, and the interval between the two ends is 16 bases. TCRbeta CDR3 regions were amplified from genomic DNA using the immunoSEQ Assay, a bias-controlled multiplex PCR. In the paper's pipeline: The number of nucleated cells in each sample was estimated by amplification of reference gene primers within the assay. Sequence reads were collapsed and filtered to measure the absolute abundance of every unique TCRbeta CDR3 rearrangement. For each sample, productive Simpson clonality was calculated by taking the square root of Simpson's diversity index across productive rearrangements. Entries here come from immuneACCESS through TCRdb and include only in-frame sequences with V and J called. Some clones fail to appear in such tables; in the studies checked, an unresolved V gene covers under half of the shortfall, and the cause of the remainder is unknown. The V and J calls and clone size come from that table; D and trimming were worked out from the DNA. The sample contains about 170,000 clones, more than 75% of them found a single time. Roughly 2% of the sample lies in the top ten.

The sequenced sample consisted of peripheral blood. This receptor chain uses TRBV7-2 and TRBJ1-1, with no D gene named confidently. This TCR was sampled from a man aged 45-65 years who had recovered from COVID-19. Here is the DNA: TGTGCCAGCAGCTTAGGTCGCCGGCAGAGGGCGAACACTGAAGCTTTCTTT. It translates as CASSLGRRQRANTEAFF.